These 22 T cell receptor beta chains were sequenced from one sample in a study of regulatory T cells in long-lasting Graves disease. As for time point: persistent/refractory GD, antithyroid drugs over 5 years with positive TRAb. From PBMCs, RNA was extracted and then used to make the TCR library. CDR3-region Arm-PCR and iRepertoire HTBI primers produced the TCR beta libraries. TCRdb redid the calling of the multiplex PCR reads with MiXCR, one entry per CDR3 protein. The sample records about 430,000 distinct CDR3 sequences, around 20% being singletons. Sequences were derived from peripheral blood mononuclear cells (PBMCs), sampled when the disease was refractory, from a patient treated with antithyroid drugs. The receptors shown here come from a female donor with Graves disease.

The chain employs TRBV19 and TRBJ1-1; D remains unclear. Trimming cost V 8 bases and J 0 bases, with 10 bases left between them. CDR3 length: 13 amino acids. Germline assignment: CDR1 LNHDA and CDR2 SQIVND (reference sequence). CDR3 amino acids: CASHEGMNTEAFF. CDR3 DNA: TGTGCCAGTCATGAAGGTATGAACACTGAAGCTTTCTTT. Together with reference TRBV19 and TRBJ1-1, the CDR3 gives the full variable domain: DGGITQSPKYLFRKEGQNVTLSCEQNLNHDAMYWYRQDPGQGLRLIYYSQIVNDFQKGDIAEGYSVSREKKESFPLTVTSAQKNPTAFYLCASHEGMNTEAFFGQGTRLTVV.

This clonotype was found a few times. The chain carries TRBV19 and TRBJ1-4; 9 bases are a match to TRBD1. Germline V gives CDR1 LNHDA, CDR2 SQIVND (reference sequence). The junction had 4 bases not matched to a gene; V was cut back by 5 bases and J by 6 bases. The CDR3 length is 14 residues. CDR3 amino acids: CASSVRDRDEKLFF. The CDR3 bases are TGTGCCAGTAGTGTCCGGGACAGGGATGAAAAACTGTTTTTT.

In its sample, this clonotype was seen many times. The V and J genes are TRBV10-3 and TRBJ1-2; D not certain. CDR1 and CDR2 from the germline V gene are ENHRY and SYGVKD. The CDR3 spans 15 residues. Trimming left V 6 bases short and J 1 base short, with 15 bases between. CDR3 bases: TGTGCCATCAGAAAAGCCGGGGAGAATAACTATGGCTACACCTTC. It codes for CAIRKAGENNYGYTF.

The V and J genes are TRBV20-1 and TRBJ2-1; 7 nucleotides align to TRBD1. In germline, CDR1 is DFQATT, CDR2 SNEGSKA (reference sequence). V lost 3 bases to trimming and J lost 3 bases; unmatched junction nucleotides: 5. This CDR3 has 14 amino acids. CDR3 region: CSASRDSLYNEQFF. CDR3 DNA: TGCAGTGCTAGTAGGGACAGTCTCTACAATGAGCAGTTCTTC.

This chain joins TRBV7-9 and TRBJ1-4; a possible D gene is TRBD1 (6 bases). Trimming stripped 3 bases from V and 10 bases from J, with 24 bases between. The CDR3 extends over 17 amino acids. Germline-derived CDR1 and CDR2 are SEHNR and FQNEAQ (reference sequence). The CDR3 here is CASSFQGHETGLGKLFF. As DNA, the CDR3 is TGTGCCAGCAGCTTCCAGGGGCATGAAACGGGTCTCGGAAAACTGTTTTTT.

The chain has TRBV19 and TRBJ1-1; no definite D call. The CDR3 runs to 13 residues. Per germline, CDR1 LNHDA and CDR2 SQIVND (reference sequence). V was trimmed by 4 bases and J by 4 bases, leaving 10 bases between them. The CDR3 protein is CASSTLGTTEAFF. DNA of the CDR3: TGTGCCAGTAGTACGTTGGGAACCACTGAAGCTTTCTTT.

The CDR3 spells CASSPAGLQETQYF. CDR3 in DNA: TGTGCCAGCAGTCCCGCCGGTCTACAAGAGACCCAGTACTTC. The chain joins TRBV27 to TRBJ2-5; no reliable D call. Trimming took 5 bases from V and 2 from J, leaving 12 bases between them. The CDR3 has 14 amino acids. The V gene's germline CDR1 is MNHEY and CDR2 SMNVEV (reference sequence).

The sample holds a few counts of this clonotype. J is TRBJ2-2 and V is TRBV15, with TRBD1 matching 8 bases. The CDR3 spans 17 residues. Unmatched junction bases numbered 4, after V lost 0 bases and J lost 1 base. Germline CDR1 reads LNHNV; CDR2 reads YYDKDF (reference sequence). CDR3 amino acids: CATSRDLGTGNTGELFF. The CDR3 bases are TGTGCCACCAGCAGAGATCTAGGGACAGGGAACACCGGGGAGCTGTTTTTT.

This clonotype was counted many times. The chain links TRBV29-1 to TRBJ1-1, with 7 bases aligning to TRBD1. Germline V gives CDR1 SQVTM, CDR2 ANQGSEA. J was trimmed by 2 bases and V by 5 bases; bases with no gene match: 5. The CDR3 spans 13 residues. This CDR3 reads CSVPGTDNTEAFF. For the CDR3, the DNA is TGCAGCGTTCCTGGGACAGATAACACTGAAGCTTTCTTT.

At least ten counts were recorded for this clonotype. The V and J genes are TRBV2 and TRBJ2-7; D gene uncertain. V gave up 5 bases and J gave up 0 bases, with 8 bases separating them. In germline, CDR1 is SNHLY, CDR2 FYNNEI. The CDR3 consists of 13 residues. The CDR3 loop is CASSLADSYEQYF. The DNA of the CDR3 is TGTGCCAGCAGTCTGGCCGACTCCTACGAGCAGTACTTC. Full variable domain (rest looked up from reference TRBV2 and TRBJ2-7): EPEVTQTPSHQVTQMGQEVILRCVPISNHLYFYWYRQILGQKVEFLVSFYNNEISEKSEIFDDQFSVERPDGSNFTLKIRSTKLEDSAMYFCASSLADSYEQYFGPGTRLTVT.

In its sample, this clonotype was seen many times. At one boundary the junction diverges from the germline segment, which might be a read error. The CDR3 nucleotides are TGTGCCATCAGTGAATCTGACTCTGGGGCCGACGTCCTGACTTTC. Translating gives CAISESDSGADVLTF. The chain employs TRBV10-3 and TRBJ2-6; a weak D match, TRBD1 (5 bases). Germline V gene data show CDR1 as ENHRY and CDR2 as SYGVKD. The CDR3 length is 15 residues.

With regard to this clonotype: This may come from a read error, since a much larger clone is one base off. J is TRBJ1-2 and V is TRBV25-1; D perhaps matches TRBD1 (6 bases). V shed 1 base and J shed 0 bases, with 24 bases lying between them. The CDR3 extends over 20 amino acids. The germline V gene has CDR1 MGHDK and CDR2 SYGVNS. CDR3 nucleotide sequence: TGTGCCAGCAGTGAATTTTCTGCCCCATCACCGGACAGCCCTAACTATGGCTACACCTTC. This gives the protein CASSEFSAPSPDSPNYGYTF.

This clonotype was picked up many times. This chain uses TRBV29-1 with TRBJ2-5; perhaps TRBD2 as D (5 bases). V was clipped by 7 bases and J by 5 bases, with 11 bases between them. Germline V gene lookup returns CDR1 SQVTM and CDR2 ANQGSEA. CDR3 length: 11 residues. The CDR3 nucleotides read TGCAGCGCATCGGACTGGGAGACCCAGTACTTC. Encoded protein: CSASDWETQYF. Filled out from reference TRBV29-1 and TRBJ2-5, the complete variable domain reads SAVISQKPSRDICQRGTSLTIQCQVDSQVTMMFWYRQQPGQSLTLIATANQGSEATYESGFVIDKFPISRPNLTFSTLTVSNMSPEDSSIYLCSASDWETQYFGPGTRLLVL.

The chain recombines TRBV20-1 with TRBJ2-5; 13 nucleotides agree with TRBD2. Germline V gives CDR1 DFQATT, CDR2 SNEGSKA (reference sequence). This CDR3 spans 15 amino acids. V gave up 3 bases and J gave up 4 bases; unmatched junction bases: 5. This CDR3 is CSARGGTSGTETQYF. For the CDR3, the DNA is TGCAGTGCTAGGGGGGGGACTAGCGGGACAGAGACCCAGTACTTC.

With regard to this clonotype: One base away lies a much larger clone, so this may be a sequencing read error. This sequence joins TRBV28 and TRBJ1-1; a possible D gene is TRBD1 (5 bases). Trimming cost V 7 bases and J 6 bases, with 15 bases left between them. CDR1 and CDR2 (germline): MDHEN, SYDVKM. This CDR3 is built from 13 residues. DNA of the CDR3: TGTGCCAGCACCTCCCCCAGGGTAGCTGAAGCTTTCTTT. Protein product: CASTSPRVAEAFF.

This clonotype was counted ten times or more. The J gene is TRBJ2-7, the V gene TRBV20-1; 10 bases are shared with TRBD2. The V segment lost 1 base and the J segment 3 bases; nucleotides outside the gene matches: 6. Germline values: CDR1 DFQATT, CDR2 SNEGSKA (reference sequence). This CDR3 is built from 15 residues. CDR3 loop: CSARVLAGDNYEQYF. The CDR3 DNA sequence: TGCAGTGCTAGAGTCCTAGCGGGAGATAACTACGAGCAGTACTTC.

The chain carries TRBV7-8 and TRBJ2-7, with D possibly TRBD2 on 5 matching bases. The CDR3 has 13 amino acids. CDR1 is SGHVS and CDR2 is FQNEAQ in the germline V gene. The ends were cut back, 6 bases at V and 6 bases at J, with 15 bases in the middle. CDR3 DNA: TGTGCCAGCAGTCCACAACTAGTTTCCGAGCAGTACTTC. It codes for CASSPQLVSEQYF.

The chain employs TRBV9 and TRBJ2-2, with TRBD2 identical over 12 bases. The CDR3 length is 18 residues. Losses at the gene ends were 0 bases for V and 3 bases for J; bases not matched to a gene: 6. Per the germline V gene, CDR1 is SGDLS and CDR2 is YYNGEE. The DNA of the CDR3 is TGTGCCAGCAGCGTAGAGAAGACTAGCGGGAGTCACACCGGGGAGCTGTTTTTT. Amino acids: CASSVEKTSGSHTGELFF. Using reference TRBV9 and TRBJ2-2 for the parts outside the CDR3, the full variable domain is DSGVTQTPKHLITATGQRVTLRCSPRSGDLSVYWYQQSLDQGLQFLIQYYNGEERAKGNILERFSAQQFPDLHSELNLSSLELGDSALYFCASSVEKTSGSHTGELFFGEGSRLTVL.

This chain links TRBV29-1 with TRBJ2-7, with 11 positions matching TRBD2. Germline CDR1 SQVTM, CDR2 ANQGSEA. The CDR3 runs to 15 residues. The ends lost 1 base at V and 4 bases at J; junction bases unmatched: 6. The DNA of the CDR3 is TGCAGCGTTGAAGGGGAACTAGCGGGAGATTACGAGCAGTACTTC. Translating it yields CSVEGELAGDYEQYF.

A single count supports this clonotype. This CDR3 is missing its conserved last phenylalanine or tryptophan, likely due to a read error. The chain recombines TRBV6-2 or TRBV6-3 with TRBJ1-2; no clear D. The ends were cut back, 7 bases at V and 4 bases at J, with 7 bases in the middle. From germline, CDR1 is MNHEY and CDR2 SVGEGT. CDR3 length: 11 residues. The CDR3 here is CASTQGYGYTL. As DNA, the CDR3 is TGTGCCAGCACACAAGGCTATGGCTACACCCTC.

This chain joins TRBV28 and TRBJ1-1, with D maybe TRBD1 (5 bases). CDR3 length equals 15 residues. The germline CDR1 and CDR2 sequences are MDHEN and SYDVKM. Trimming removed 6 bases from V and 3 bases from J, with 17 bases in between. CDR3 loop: CASRPPGGGDTEAFF. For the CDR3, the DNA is TGTGCCAGCAGGCCTCCGGGGGGAGGGGACACTGAAGCTTTCTTT.

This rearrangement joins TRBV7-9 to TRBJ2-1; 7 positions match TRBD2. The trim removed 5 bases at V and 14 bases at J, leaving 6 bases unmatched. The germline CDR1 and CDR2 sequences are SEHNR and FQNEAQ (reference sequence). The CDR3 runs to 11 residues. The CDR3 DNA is TGTGCCAGCAGCCTGACGGGACTAAAGTTCTTC. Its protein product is CASSLTGLKFF.